The 14 T cell receptor beta chains listed next were all sequenced from one sample in a study of tumor and adjacent non-tumor tissue in lung cancer. No cell sorting was done before RNA was extracted from the tissue. TCRbeta libraries were built with three rounds of nested PCR, modified from ARM-PCR. TCRdb redid the calling of the multiplex PCR reads with MiXCR, one entry per CDR3 protein. The data hold 75,000 to 100,000 distinct CDR3 sequences, with 67% observed a single time. Sample: lung tumor tissue. These receptors originate from a man aged 60 to 69 with non-small cell lung cancer.

A note on this clonotype: The final CDR3 position lacks the conserved phenylalanine or tryptophan, pointing to a likely read error. The DNA is omitted, as the CDR3 cannot be located on it reliably, and the CDR3 follows TCRdb's listing. V usage is TRBV4-1 and J usage is TRBJ1-1; the table assigns TRBD1, which was not confirmed against the DNA. The CDR3 is 16 residues long, ends included. The germline V gene has CDR1 MGHRA and CDR2 YSYEKL. This chain's CDR3 is CASSRSAPRSNTEASS.

This clonotype was found a few times. The V call is TRBV21-1, the J call TRBJ1-2; the table calls TRBD1, which could not be checked here. TRBV21-1 is classified as a pseudogene. The CDR3 length is 13 residues. CDR3 sequence reads: CASSKRAGRGYTF. CDR3 nucleotide sequence: TGTGCCAGCAGCAAACGGGCAGGACGGGGCTACACCTTC.

The chain uses TRBV24-1 and TRBJ2-3, with D unresolved. Trimming removed 5 bases from V and 0 bases from J, with 14 bases in between. The length of the CDR3 is 16 residues. Germline loops: CDR1 KGHDR, CDR2 SFDVKD. CDR3 nucleotide sequence: TGTGCCACCAGTGGGAAGGGAACCGCTAGCACAGATACGCAGTATTTT. Its protein product is CATSGKGTASTDTQYF.

The J gene is TRBJ1-5, the V gene TRBV29-1; no reliable D call. The CDR3 has 14 amino acids. The germline V gene encodes CDR1 SQVTM and CDR2 ANQGSEA. Trimming stripped 8 bases from V and 5 bases from J, with 19 bases between. Written as DNA, the CDR3 is TGCAGCATTGTGGCGGATGGGCCCCATCAGCCCCAGCATTTT. It encodes CSIVADGPHQPQHF.

Comment on this clonotype: A much larger clone is a single base away; this may be a read error. As the CDR3 is not closed by the conserved phenylalanine or tryptophan, this likely results from a read error. The chain is built from TRBV7-9 and TRBJ2-2; D unresolved. Between the trimmed V and J ends, which lost 3 bases and 4 bases, there was a span of 3 bases. This CDR3 is built from 12 residues. Germline V gene lookup returns CDR1 SEHNR and CDR2 FQNEAQ (reference sequence). DNA of the CDR3: TGTGCCAGCAGCTTTAGCACCGGGGAGCTGTTTTAT. Protein sequence: CASSFSTGELFY.

Comment on this clonotype: A junction end diverges from the germline sequence, so it may reflect a read error. V is TRBV2 and J is TRBJ1-4; D uncertain. The germline gives CDR1 SNHLY, CDR2 FYNNEI. This CDR3 comprises 15 residues. CDR3 nucleotides: TGTGCTAGCAGACCTCGGGCATGGCTTAATGAAAAACTGTTTTTT. Protein sequence: CASRPRAWLNEKLFF.

Concerning this clonotype itself: The junction departs from germline at one end; a sequencing error may be responsible. The rearrangement joins TRBV4-2 to TRBJ2-4, with TRBD2 matching 7 bases. CDR3 length equals 19 residues. CDR1 and CDR2 (germline): LGHNA, YNFKEQ. CDR3 DNA sequence: TGTGTCAGCAGGCAAGCGCAGGCTAGCGGATCGTTAGCCAAAGTCACTCAGTACTTC. Protein product: CVSRQAQASGSLAKVTQYF.

This chain uses TRBV11-3 with TRBJ1-2; D is perhaps TRBD1 (5 bases). The CDR3 runs to 16 residues. V lost 5 bases and J lost 0, with 16 bases in between. The germline CDR1 and CDR2 sequences are SGHNT and YENEEA. CDR3 coding DNA: TGTGCCAGCAGCCGAAGACAGACTACAGCTAACTATGGCTACACCTTC. Protein: CASSRRQTTANYGYTF.

Within the sample, this clonotype is medium-sized (0.01 to 0.1%). The chain carries TRBV11-2 and TRBJ2-3, with TRBD1 as a possible D gene (5 bases). Germline V gene data show CDR1 as SGHAT and CDR2 as FQNNGV. The CDR3 is made up of 16 amino acids. V was trimmed by 1 base and J by 3 bases, leaving 14 bases between them. The CDR3 bases are TGTGCCAGCAGCTTAGGCATGGGGCTGGGGACAGATACGCAGTATTTT. It encodes CASSLGMGLGTDTQYF.

The V call is TRBV11-1, the J call TRBJ2-6, with TRBD1 as a possible D gene (5 bases). The V end lost 7 bases, the J end lost 15 bases, and 25 bases lay between the germline ends. CDR3 size: 15 residues. The germline gives CDR1 SGHAT, CDR2 FQDESV (reference sequence). The CDR3 bases are TGTGCCAGCATCACTCGCCTCCCTGGGGCCAATGCCCTGACTTTC. This gives the protein CASITRLPGANALTF. Supplemented by reference TRBV11-1 and TRBJ2-6, the full variable domain reads EAEVAQSPRYKITEKSQAVAFWCDPISGHATLYWYRQILGQGPELLVQFQDESVVDDSQLPKDRFSAERLKGVDSTLKIQPAELGDSAMYLCASITRLPGANALTFGAGSRLTVL.

The sample holds a few counts of this clonotype. A junction end diverges from the germline sequence, so it may reflect a read error. This chain joins TRBV11-3 and TRBJ2-4, with D perhaps matching TRBD2 (5 bases). CDR1 is SGHNT, CDR2 YENEEA, per germline. The CDR3 has 13 residues. CDR3 in amino acids: CVSSSTSKNIQYF. In DNA, the CDR3 is TGTGTCAGCAGCAGTACTAGTAAAAACATTCAGTACTTC.

This clonotype was counted a single time. This sequence joins TRBV5-5 and TRBJ1-2, with D perhaps matching TRBD1 (6 bases). CDR3 length equals 13 residues. V was clipped by 0 bases and J by 11 bases, with 14 bases between them. In germline, CDR1 is SGHKS, CDR2 YYEKEE (reference sequence). CDR3 region: CASSLGTGAGYTF. The CDR3 DNA reads TGTGCCAGCAGCTTGGGGACGGGGGCCGGTTACACCTTC.

Notes on this clonotype: A much larger clone lies a single base off, so this may be a read error. Because the CDR3 is missing its conserved closing phenylalanine or tryptophan, this is likely a read error. This rearrangement joins TRBV6-2 or TRBV6-3 to TRBJ2-5, with 12 positions matching TRBD2. The junction had 15 bases not matched to a gene; V was cut back by 4 bases and J by 3 bases. The CDR3 is 19 amino acids. Germline values: CDR1 MNHEY, CDR2 SVGEGT. CDR3 nucleotides: TGTGCCAGCAGTTTGGCGGCTAGCGGGAGGGCCGAGGTCGAAGAGACCCAGTACTGC. The encoded protein is CASSLAASGRAEVEETQYC.

For this clonotype: A read error may explain this, as a much larger clone is one base away. V gene TRBV7-9 combines with J gene TRBJ2-7; D may be TRBD2 (5 bases). This CDR3 contains 14 residues. The V gene's germline CDR1 is SEHNR and CDR2 FQNEAQ (reference sequence). The CDR3: CASILSRAPNEQYF. Here the CDR3 DNA reads TGTGCCAGCATCTTATCGAGGGCGCCCAACGAGCAGTACTTC. Looking up the rest from reference TRBV7-9 and TRBJ2-7 gives the full variable domain: DTGVSQNPRHKITKRGQNVTFRCDPISEHNRLYWYRQTLGQGPEFLTYFQNEAQLEKSRLLSDRFSAERPKGSFSTLEIQRTEQGDSAMYLCASILSRAPNEQYFGPGTRLTVT.